Listed below are T cell receptor beta chains from one sample, sequenced in a study of control samples from healthy donors and cancer patients. Generated by immunoSEQ multiplex PCR, the TCRdb table keeps only in-frame clones and is missing some. The sample lists more than 85,000 clones, about 89% occurring once. Sequenced sample: blood. Source of these receptors: a woman in her fifties or sixties in good health. Both conserved end residues are part of each CDR3. The D gene is left open where the match is weak. Clone size is shown for a subset of rows, as once, few, many or a class of expanded clone.

j_gene	d_gene	v_gene	abundance	CDR3nt	CDR3aa
TRBJ1-6	TRBD1	TRBV4-1	once	TGCGCCAGCAGCCAAGAAGGCTACCAGGGGGCTGCGGGACCCCTCCACTTT	CASSQEGYQGAAGPLHF
TRBJ2-7	TRBD1	TRBV5-6	NA	TGTGCCAGCAGCCCCCCGACAGGGGGCGCGTACGAGCAGTACTTC	CASSPPTGGAYEQYF
TRBJ2-1	TRBD1	TRBV30	NA	TGTGCCTCTCTCGGGACAGGGTACAATGAGCAGTTCTTC	CASLGTGYNEQFF
TRBJ2-3	NA	TRBV7-9	NA	TGTGCCAGCAGTGGCTGGGCCGACACAGATACGCAGTATTTT	CASSGWADTDTQYF
TRBJ1-1	NA	TRBV6-5	NA	TGTGCCAGCAGTTGGGGAGACTCGCGCACTGAAGCTTTCTTT	CASSWGDSRTEAFF
TRBJ2-6	NA	TRBV9	NA	TGTGCCAGCATGGCCCACTCTGGGGCCAACGTCCTGACTTTC	CASMAHSGANVLTF
TRBJ1-1	NA	TRBV7-6	NA	TGTGCCAGCAGCCGAGACAGGCATAGCCTAAACACTGAAGCTTTCTTT	CASSRDRHSLNTEAFF
TRBJ1-2	TRBD1	TRBV28	NA	TGTGCCAGCAGTTTGCCTGCCGCGGGACAGGGAGGCTACACCTTC	CASSLPAAGQGGYTF
TRBJ2-1	NA	TRBV29-1	NA	TGCAGCGTGGTCCACGTGGGGAATGAGCAGTTCTTC	CSVVHVGNEQFF
TRBJ2-1	NA	TRBV2	NA	TGTGCCAGCAGCCGGAGACATAGCTCCTACAATGAGCAGTTCTTC	CASSRRHSSYNEQFF
TRBJ2-5	TRBD2	TRBV24-1	NA	TGTGCCACCAGAGAGACGGGGGGGGAGACCCAGTACTTC	CATRETGGETQYF
TRBJ2-2	NA	TRBV7-9	NA	TGTGCCAGCAGTAGGATTATGGACACCGGGGAGCTGTTTTTT	CASSRIMDTGELFF
TRBJ2-5	TRBD2	TRBV7-3	once	TGTGCCAGCAGCCCCGGGGGGGCGGGGGAGACCCAGTACTTC	CASSPGGAGETQYF
TRBJ2-3	TRBD1	TRBV29-1	NA	TGCAGCGTTGATGGGACAGGGGGACCTAGCACAGATACGCAGTATTTT	CSVDGTGGPSTDTQYF
TRBJ2-3	TRBD1	TRBV11-2	few	TGTGCCAGCAGCTTACTCGGACAGGGTCGGCCTACTAGCACAGATACGCAGTATTTT	CASSLLGQGRPTSTDTQYF
TRBJ2-7	NA	TRBV29-1	NA	TGCAGCGCCGTGGGTCAGAACTCCTACGAGCAGTACTTC	CSAVGQNSYEQYF
TRBJ1-6	TRBD1	TRBV18	NA	TGTGCCAGCTCACCAGACAGGGGGAGGGCTAATTCACCCCTCCACTTT	CASSPDRGRANSPLHF
TRBJ2-7	TRBD2	TRBV5-6	NA	TGTGCCAGCAGCTCGGGGGGTTACTACGAGCAGTACTTC	CASSSGGYYEQYF
TRBJ1-4	NA	TRBV20-1	few	TGCAGTGCTAGTTGGCAGGGGGAAAAACTGTTTTTT	CSASWQGEKLFF
TRBJ1-6	TRBD1	TRBV12-5	once	TGTGCTAGTGGTCGCGCCGGGACAGGGGGATCACCCCTCCACTTT	CASGRAGTGGSPLHF
TRBJ2-3	NA	TRBV28	NA	TGTGCCAGCAGACCGGAATGGGGAGCAGTTTACTGGGACCCAAAGAAGCCTACGCAGTATTTT	CASRPEWGAVYWDPKKPTQYF
TRBJ2-2	NA	TRBV11-3	NA	TGTGCCAGCAGACAAACAGGGCCCGGGGAGCTGTTTTTT	CASRQTGPGELFF
TRBJ1-1	NA	TRBV5-5	NA	TGTGCCAGCAGCTGGACGGGGGCAGGATCTGAAGCTTTCTTT	CASSWTGAGSEAFF
TRBJ2-5	NA	TRBV5-6	NA	TGTGCCAGCAGCTTCGGCCGACCGGAGACCCAGTACTTC	CASSFGRPETQYF
TRBJ1-2	TRBD1	TRBV10-3	NA	TGTGCCATCAGTCGACAGGGACTCTATGGCTACACCTTC	CAISRQGLYGYTF
TRBJ1-1	NA	TRBV3-1/TRBV3-2	NA	TGTGCCAGCAGCCAAGATACCGTGGGGGCTTTCTTT	CASSQDTVGAFF
TRBJ2-1	NA	TRBV24-1	once	TGTGCCACCAGTGATTTGGACTACTACAATGAGCAGTTCTTC	CATSDLDYYNEQFF
TRBJ2-6	NA	TRBV7-9	NA	TGTGCCAGCAGCTTAATGGCCCCAGGGTTCTCTGGGGCCAACGTCCTGACTTTC	CASSLMAPGFSGANVLTF
TRBJ1-2	NA	TRBV4-3	NA	TGCGCCAGCAGCCAATCCCAGATCCCTTATGGCTACACCTTC	CASSQSQIPYGYTF
TRBJ1-1	TRBD1	TRBV7-9	NA	TGTGCCAGCAGCTTAGGGGCAGGGGGAACCTCGGGAGCTTTCTTT	CASSLGAGGTSGAFF
TRBJ1-2	NA	TRBV25-1	few	TGTGCCAGCAGTGATATGGGGTATGGCTACACCTTC	CASSDMGYGYTF
TRBJ1-1	NA	TRBV10-3	NA	TGTGCCATCAGTGGTGATCCTAGATATGAAGCTTTCTTT	CAISGDPRYEAFF
TRBJ1-2	TRBD1	TRBV5-1	NA	TGCGCCAGCAGCCCTCTACAGGGGAACTATGGCTACACCTTC	CASSPLQGNYGYTF
TRBJ2-5	TRBD2	TRBV5-1	NA	TGCGCCAGCAGCACGGGACTAGCGGGGACCCAGTACTTC	CASSTGLAGTQYF
TRBJ2-1	NA	TRBV7-8	few	TGTGCCAGCAGCTCGAGTCCCGGGACGAGCTCCTACAATGAGCAGTTCTTC	CASSSSPGTSSYNEQFF
TRBJ1-6	NA	TRBV7-9	few	TGTGCCAGCAGCTTAGCACAGGGCTATTCACCCCTCCACTTT	CASSLAQGYSPLHF
TRBJ2-7	NA	TRBV9	NA	TGTGCCAGCGGAGGTCGCAGGGCGGACGAGCAGTACTTC	CASGGRRADEQYF
TRBJ1-2	NA	TRBV18	once	TGTGCCAGCTCGCACCCGGGTCACACCTTC	CASSHPGHTF
TRBJ1-5	NA	TRBV4-1	NA	TGCGCCAGCAGCCAACTGACTGCCCCGAATCAGCCCCAGCATTTT	CASSQLTAPNQPQHF
TRBJ2-7	NA	TRBV6-5	once	TGTGCCAGCTCACAGGGCTCCTACGAGCAGTACTTC	CASSQGSYEQYF
TRBJ2-5	TRBD2	TRBV5-1	NA	TGCGCCAGCAGCTTCGGGGGGAGTCAAGAGACCCAGTACTTC	CASSFGGSQETQYF
TRBJ1-1	NA	TRBV19	NA	TGTGCCAGTATGGTCGAGGCCAAGACAGCTTTCTTT	CASMVEAKTAFF
TRBJ1-3	NA	TRBV7-2	NA	TGTGCCAGCAGCCACTCCACGGGTCCTACTGGAAACACCATATATTTT	CASSHSTGPTGNTIYF
TRBJ2-5	NA	TRBV18	NA	TGTGCCAGCTCATCCGGGGGTGGCGAGACCCAGTACTTC	CASSSGGGETQYF
TRBJ1-1	NA	TRBV18	NA	TGTGCCAGCTCACCAAGGGTTAAGGGGGGCAAGAACACTGAAGCTTTCTTT	CASSPRVKGGKNTEAFF